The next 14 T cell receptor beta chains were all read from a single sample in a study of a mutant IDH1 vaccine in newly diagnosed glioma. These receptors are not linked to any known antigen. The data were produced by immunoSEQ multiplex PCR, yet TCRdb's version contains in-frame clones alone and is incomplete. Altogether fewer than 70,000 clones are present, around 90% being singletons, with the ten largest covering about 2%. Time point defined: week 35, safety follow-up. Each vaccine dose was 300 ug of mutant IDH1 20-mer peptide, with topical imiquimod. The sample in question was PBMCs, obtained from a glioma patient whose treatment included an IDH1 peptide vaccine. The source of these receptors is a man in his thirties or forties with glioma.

In DNA, the CDR3 is TGTGCCAGCAGCTTAGCAAGGAGGCAGAACACTGAAGCTTTCTTT. Protein: CASSLARRQNTEAFF. The chain recombines TRBV11-1 with TRBJ1-1; D gene unclear. With 0 bases removed from V and 1 base from J, the gap between germline ends came to 9 bases. The CDR3 covers 15 residues. Germline CDR1 and CDR2: SGHAT and FQDESV (reference sequence).

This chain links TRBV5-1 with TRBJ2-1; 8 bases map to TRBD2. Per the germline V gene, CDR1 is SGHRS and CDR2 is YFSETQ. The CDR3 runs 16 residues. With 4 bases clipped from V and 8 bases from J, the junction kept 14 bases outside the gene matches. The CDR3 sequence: CASSPREGRSSDEQFF. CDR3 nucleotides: TGCGCCAGCAGCCCCCGGGAGGGCCGTTCATCGGATGAGCAGTTCTTC.

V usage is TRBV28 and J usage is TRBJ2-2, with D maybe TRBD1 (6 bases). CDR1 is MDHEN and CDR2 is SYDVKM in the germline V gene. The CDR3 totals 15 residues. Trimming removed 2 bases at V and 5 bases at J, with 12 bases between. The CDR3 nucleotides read TGTGCCAGCAGTTTAAACAGGGCGGGTACCGGGGAGCTGTTTTTT. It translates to CASSLNRAGTGELFF.

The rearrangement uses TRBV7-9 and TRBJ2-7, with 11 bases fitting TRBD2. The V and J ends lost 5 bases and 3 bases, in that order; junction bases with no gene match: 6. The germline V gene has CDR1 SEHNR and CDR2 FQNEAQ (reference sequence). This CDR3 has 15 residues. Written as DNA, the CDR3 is TGTGCCAGCAGCCCTCGACTAGCGGGGCTCTACGAGCAGTACTTC. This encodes CASSPRLAGLYEQYF. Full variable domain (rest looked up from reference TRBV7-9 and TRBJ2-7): DTGVSQNPRHKITKRGQNVTFRCDPISEHNRLYWYRQTLGQGPEFLTYFQNEAQLEKSRLLSDRFSAERPKGSFSTLEIQRTEQGDSAMYLCASSPRLAGLYEQYFGPGTRLTVT.

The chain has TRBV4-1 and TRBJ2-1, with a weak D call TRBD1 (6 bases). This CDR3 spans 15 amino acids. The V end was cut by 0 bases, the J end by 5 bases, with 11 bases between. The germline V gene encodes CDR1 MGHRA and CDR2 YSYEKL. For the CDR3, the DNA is TGCGCCAGCAGCCAAGAACGCGGACAGAACAATGAGCAGTTCTTC. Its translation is CASSQERGQNNEQFF.

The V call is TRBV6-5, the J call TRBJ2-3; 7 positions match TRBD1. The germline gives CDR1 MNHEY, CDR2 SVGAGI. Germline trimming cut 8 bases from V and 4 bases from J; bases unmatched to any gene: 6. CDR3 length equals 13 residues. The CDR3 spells CASGDRASDTQYF. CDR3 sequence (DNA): TGTGCCAGCGGAGACAGGGCTTCAGATACGCAGTATTTT.

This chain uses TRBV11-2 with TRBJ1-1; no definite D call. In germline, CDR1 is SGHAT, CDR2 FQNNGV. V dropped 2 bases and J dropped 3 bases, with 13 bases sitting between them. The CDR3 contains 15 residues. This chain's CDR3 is CASSLLRTKDTEAFF. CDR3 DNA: TGTGCCAGCAGCTTACTACGGACTAAGGACACTGAAGCTTTCTTT.

This chain's CDR3 is CATRGARFSNNEQFF. DNA of the CDR3: TGTGCCACGCGGGGGGCTCGATTCTCTAACAATGAGCAGTTCTTC. V gene TRBV19 combines with J gene TRBJ2-1, with TRBD2 identical over 8 bases. This CDR3 region has 15 residues. From germline, CDR1 is LNHDA and CDR2 SQIVND (reference sequence). With 10 bases clipped from V and 5 bases from J, the junction kept 13 bases outside the gene matches.

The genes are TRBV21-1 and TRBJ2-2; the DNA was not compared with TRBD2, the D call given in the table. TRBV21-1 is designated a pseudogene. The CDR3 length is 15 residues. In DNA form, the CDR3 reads TGTGCCAGCAGCAAAAGTGAAGTCCGGACCGGGGAGCTGTTTTTT. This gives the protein CASSKSEVRTGELFF.

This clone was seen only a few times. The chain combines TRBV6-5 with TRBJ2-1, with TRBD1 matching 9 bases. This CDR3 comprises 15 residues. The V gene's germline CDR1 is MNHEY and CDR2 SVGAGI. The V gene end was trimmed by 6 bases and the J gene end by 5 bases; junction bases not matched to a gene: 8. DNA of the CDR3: TGTGCCAGCAGACCAGGGACAGGGATACACAATGAGCAGTTCTTC. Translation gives CASRPGTGIHNEQFF.

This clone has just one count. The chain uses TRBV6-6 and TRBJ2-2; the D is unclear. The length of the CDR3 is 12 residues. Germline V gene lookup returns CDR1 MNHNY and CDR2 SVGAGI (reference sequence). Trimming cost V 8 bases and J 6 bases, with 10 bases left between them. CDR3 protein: CASGPSSGELFF. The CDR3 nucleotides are TGTGCCAGCGGCCCCAGCTCCGGGGAGCTGTTTTTT.

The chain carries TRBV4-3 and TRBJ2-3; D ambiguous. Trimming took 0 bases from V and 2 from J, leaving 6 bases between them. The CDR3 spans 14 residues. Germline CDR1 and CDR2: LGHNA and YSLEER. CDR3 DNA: TGCGCCAGCAGCCAAGATACTTTCACAGATACGCAGTATTTT. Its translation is CASSQDTFTDTQYF.

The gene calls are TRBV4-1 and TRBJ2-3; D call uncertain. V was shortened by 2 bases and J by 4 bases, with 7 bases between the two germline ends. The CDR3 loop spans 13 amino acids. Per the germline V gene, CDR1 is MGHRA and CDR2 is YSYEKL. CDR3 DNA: TGCGCCAGCAGCCAAAAAGGGTCAGATACGCAGTATTTT. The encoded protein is CASSQKGSDTQYF.

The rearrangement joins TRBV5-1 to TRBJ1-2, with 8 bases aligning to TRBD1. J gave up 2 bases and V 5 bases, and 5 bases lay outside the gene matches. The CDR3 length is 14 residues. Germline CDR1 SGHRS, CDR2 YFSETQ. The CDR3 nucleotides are TGCGCCAGCAGACCCGACAGGGGAAACTATGGCTACACCTTC. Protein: CASRPDRGNYGYTF.